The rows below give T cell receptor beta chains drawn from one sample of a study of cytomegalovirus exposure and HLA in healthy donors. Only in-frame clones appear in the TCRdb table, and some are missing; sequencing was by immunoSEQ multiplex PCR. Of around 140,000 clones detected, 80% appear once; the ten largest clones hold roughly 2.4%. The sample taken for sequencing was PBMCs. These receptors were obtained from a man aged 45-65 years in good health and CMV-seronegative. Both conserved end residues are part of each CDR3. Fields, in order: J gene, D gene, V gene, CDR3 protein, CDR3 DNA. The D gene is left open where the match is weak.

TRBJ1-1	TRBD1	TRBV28	CASSLVDRAGEF	TGTGCCAGCAGTTTAGTGGACAGGGCCGGGGAATTT
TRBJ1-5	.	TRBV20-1	CSAINNQPQHF	TGCAGTGCTATCAACAATCAGCCCCAGCATTTT
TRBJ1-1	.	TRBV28	CASTIEMNTEAFF	TGTGCCAGCACAATCGAGATGAACACTGAAGCTTTCTTT
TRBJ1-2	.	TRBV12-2	CASPTGGFQNYGYTF	TGTGCAAGTCCGACAGGGGGGTTTCAAAACTATGGCTACACCTTC
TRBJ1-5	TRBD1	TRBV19	CASSFRTGLPNQPQHF	TGTGCCAGTAGTTTCCGGACAGGGCTCCCGAATCAGCCCCAGCATTTT
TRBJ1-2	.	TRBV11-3	CASSPGSRNYGYTF	TGTGCCAGCAGCCCTGGTTCCAGGAACTATGGCTACACCTTC
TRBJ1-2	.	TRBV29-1	CSVVPDSFYGYTF	TGCAGCGTTGTCCCCGACAGCTTTTATGGCTACACCTTC
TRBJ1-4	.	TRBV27	CASSLSVAGAKLFF	TGTGCCAGCAGTTTATCGGTGGCAGGGGCAAAACTGTTTTTT
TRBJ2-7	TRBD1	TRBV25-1	CASSDLDRAYEQYF	TGTGCCAGCAGTGACCTCGACAGGGCCTACGAGCAGTACTTC
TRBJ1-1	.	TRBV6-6	CASSTTLGAYNTEAFF	TGTGCCAGCAGTACTACCTTGGGGGCCTATAACACTGAAGCTTTCTTT
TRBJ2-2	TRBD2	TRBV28	CASSFERGRPGELFF	TGTGCCAGCAGTTTTGAGCGGGGCCGCCCCGGGGAGCTGTTTTTT
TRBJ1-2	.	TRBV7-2	CASSPRRGQAPFNYGYTF	TGTGCCAGCAGCCCACGCAGAGGGCAGGCACCTTTTAACTATGGCTACACCTTC
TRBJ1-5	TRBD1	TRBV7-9	CASSPTGTGGTNQPQHF	TGTGCCAGCAGCCCAACCGGAACAGGGGGCACCAATCAGCCCCAGCATTTT
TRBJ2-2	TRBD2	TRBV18	CASSPLAGGDTGELFF	TGTGCCAGCTCACCACTAGCGGGAGGGGACACCGGGGAGCTGTTTTTT
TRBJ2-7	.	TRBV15	CATSRRDLGVTYEQYF	TGTGCCACCAGCAGGAGGGACTTGGGGGTGACCTACGAGCAGTACTTC